These 22 T cell receptor beta chains were sequenced from one sample in a study of Graves' ophthalmopathy and Graves' hyperthyroidism (dated by TCRdb to 2017 to 2018). Sequenced on an Illumina HiSeq 2000. For repertoire sequencing, the TCR beta CDR3 regions were amplified from RNA transcripts. HTBI primers and the Qiagen OneStep RT-PCR kit were used in a first-round RT-PCR, which was followed by a second-round multiplex PCR, size selection and purification. TCRdb itself trimmed the public reads at Q25 with fastp, ran MiXCR and retained productive beta chains. Each record represents a unique CDR3 protein, reported with the most common genes and DNA among its rows. A total of approximately 410,000 distinct CDR3 sequences appear in this sample, 15% of them only once. 7% of the sample is held by the ten biggest clonotypes. Source material: peripheral blood. The receptors come from a young woman with stable Graves' hyperthyroidism. Donor details come from another sample of the same person, matched by shared clones.

The chain employs TRBV18 and TRBJ2-7; 9 bases align to TRBD1. V lost 5 bases, J lost 3 bases, and 5 bases stayed unmatched. CDR1 and CDR2 (germline): KGHSH, LQKENI. The CDR3 runs 14 residues. In DNA, the CDR3 is TGTGCCAGCTCAGACCGGGACAGGGTCTACGAGCAGTACTTC. Protein sequence: CASSDRDRVYEQYF.

V usage is TRBV6-1 and J usage is TRBJ1-2; a possible D gene is TRBD1 (6 bases). This CDR3 comprises 13 residues. V dropped 10 bases and J dropped 4 bases, with 16 bases sitting between them. Germline V gene lookup returns CDR1 MNHNS and CDR2 SASEGT. This chain's CDR3 is CAITGIESYGYTF. The CDR3 coding sequence is TGTGCCATCACAGGGATCGAGAGCTATGGCTACACCTTC.

This clonotype showed up many times. This chain links TRBV12-3 or TRBV12-4 with TRBJ1-2; TRBD1 might be the D (5 bases). The CDR3 sequence is 14 residues long. V was pared by 5 bases and J by 4 bases, with 14 bases between. CDR3 region: CASSPQGGPYGYTF. The CDR3 DNA reads as TGTGCCAGCAGTCCTCAGGGAGGACCCTATGGCTACACCTTC.

This clonotype appeared many times. The CDR3 loop reads CASIPDRRNTGELFF. The CDR3 DNA is TGTGCCAGCATCCCGGACAGGAGAAACACCGGGGAGCTGTTTTTT. The V and J genes are TRBV2 and TRBJ2-2; the match to TRBD1 covers 7 bases. The CDR3 has 15 residues. V shed 7 bases and J 2 bases; nucleotides not matched to a gene: 7. CDR1 SNHLY and CDR2 FYNNEI come from the germline V gene.

This clonotype was seen many times. The chain uses TRBV6-5 and TRBJ1-6; unclear D gene. The CDR3 runs 15 residues. Trimming cost V 5 bases and J 5 bases, with 13 bases left between them. Germline lookup yields CDR1 MNHEY and CDR2 SVGAGI. For the CDR3, the DNA is TGTGCCAGCAGTACTCTCCGGGCGGATAATTCACCCCTCCACTTT. Translated: CASSTLRADNSPLHF.

There are many counts of this clonotype. The V and J genes are TRBV13 and TRBJ2-5; 9 bases match TRBD1. The ends lost 5 bases at V and 2 bases at J; junction bases unmatched: 27. The CDR3 is 22 amino acids. Germline CDR1 PRHDT, CDR2 FYEKMQ (reference sequence). The CDR3 sequence is CASSLRALRDRAARGEQETQYF. The CDR3 DNA is TGTGCCAGCAGCCTCCGTGCCCTCCGGGACAGGGCCGCCAGGGGGGAACAAGAGACCCAGTACTTC.

There are many counts of this clonotype. The chain couples TRBV20-1 to TRBJ1-5, with 10 bases aligning to TRBD1. Germline assignment: CDR1 DFQATT and CDR2 SNEGSKA (reference sequence). After removal of 0 bases from V and 7 bases from J, the junction contained 3 bases not matched to a gene. The CDR3 is 14 residues long. This CDR3 reads CSAREETGGQPQHF. The CDR3 region has the DNA TGCAGTGCTAGAGAAGAGACAGGGGGCCAGCCCCAGCATTTT.

This clonotype was recorded many times. The chain recombines TRBV7-8 with TRBJ1-4; the D gene is possibly TRBD1 (5 bases). Germline V gene sequence: CDR1 SGHVS, CDR2 FQNEAQ. V gave up 3 bases and J gave up 7 bases, with 9 bases separating them. The CDR3 has 13 amino acids. CDR3: CASSFPGFEKLFF. The CDR3 region has the DNA TGTGCCAGCAGCTTTCCAGGGTTTGAAAAACTGTTTTTT.

The table lists this clonotype with a few counts. The chain employs TRBV11-2 and TRBJ2-7; D not certain. This CDR3 is built from 11 residues. Germline V lookup: CDR1 SGHAT, CDR2 FQNNGV. Between the trimmed V and J ends, which lost 3 bases and 11 bases, there was a span of 11 bases. For the CDR3, the DNA is TGTGCCAGCAGCTTGGGTCTTTCAAAGTACTTC. Its translation is CASSLGLSKYF.

This clonotype was detected many times. The chain recombines TRBV20-1 with TRBJ1-2; D perhaps matches TRBD1 (5 bases). Germline V CDR1 and CDR2: DFQATT, SNEGSKA (reference sequence). Deletions cut 1 base from V and 4 bases from J, with 10 bases between. The CDR3 runs 13 residues. This chain's CDR3 is CSARARGIYGYTF. The DNA for the CDR3 is TGCAGTGCTAGAGCGAGGGGCATCTATGGCTACACCTTC.

With respect to this clonotype: This may come from a read error, since a much larger clone is one base off. The CDR3 carries no conserved terminal phenylalanine or tryptophan, so it likely arises from a read error. The chain joins TRBV19 to TRBJ1-2, with TRBD1 identical over 10 bases. CDR1 is LNHDA and CDR2 is SQIVND in the germline V gene (reference sequence). CDR3 length: 15 residues. V lost 3 bases and J lost 3; bases outside the gene matches: 4. CDR3 DNA: TGTGCCAGTAGTATGTCGGGACAGGGGTACTATGGCTACACCTAC. Its translation is CASSMSGQGYYGYTY.

This clonotype has at least ten counts. The chain recombines TRBV11-1 with TRBJ2-5; D may be TRBD1 or TRBD2 (5 bases each). Per germline, CDR1 SGHAT and CDR2 FQDESV (reference sequence). The V gene lost 5 bases and the J gene lost 4 bases, with 17 bases spanning the gap. This CDR3 comprises 15 residues. The chain's CDR3 is CASSPPGDPRETQYF. In DNA, the CDR3 is TGTGCCAGCAGCCCCCCCGGGGACCCCCGAGAGACCCAGTACTTC.

This clonotype was counted ten times or more. This sequence joins TRBV12-3 or TRBV12-4 and TRBJ1-2; D unresolved. The CDR3 is 12 amino acids. V was cut by 7 bases and J by 2 bases, with 8 bases left in between. As DNA, the CDR3 is TGTGCCAGCACCCCTGCAAACTATGGCTACACCTTC. Residues: CASTPANYGYTF.

At least ten counts were recorded for this clonotype. The chain has TRBV12-5 and TRBJ2-7, with unresolved D. This CDR3 has 13 residues. Per the germline V gene, CDR1 is LGHNT and CDR2 is FRNRAP. Trimming removed 7 bases at V and 2 bases at J, with 12 bases between. CDR3 protein: CASVGPVPYEQYF. DNA of the CDR3: TGTGCTAGTGTGGGTCCCGTCCCCTACGAGCAGTACTTC.

In this sample, this clonotype turned up many times. This sequence joins TRBV7-2 and TRBJ1-2, with a tentative D call TRBD1 (5 bases). The CDR3 has 15 residues. V lost 5 bases and J lost 0, with 13 bases in between. Germline CDR1 reads SGHTA; CDR2 reads FQGNSA. Written as DNA, the CDR3 is TGTGCCAGCAGCCTCGAAGGGGCAGCTAACTATGGCTACACCTTC. It specifies CASSLEGAANYGYTF.

This clonotype was seen repeatedly, ten times or more. The chain recombines TRBV27 with TRBJ2-5; 8 positions agree with TRBD2. Germline assignment: CDR1 MNHEY and CDR2 SMNVEV (reference sequence). CDR3 size: 16 residues. J was trimmed by 0 bases and V by 5 bases; bases with no gene match: 8. CDR3 sequence: CASSPLAGRNQETQYF. The CDR3 DNA reads TGTGCCAGCAGTCCATTAGCGGGGAGAAACCAAGAGACCCAGTACTTC.

This clonotype was counted at least ten times. The rearrangement links TRBV29-1 to TRBJ2-7; no clear D. The CDR3 extends over 13 amino acids. The germline V gene encodes CDR1 SQVTM and CDR2 ANQGSEA. Trimming took off 6 bases at V and 4 bases at J, with 16 bases between the two ends. Here the CDR3 DNA reads TGCAGCGTCCTCGACTGGGAAAAATACGAGCAGTACTTC. It specifies CSVLDWEKYEQYF.

The sample holds a few counts of this clonotype. V gene TRBV14 combines with J gene TRBJ2-7; no clear D. Germline CDR1 is SGHDN and CDR2 is FVKESK. V shed 3 bases and J shed 5 bases, with 17 bases lying between them. The CDR3 covers 15 residues. CDR3 sequence (DNA): TGTGCCAGCAGCCAGACGGTATTGGGGTTGGACGAGCAGTACTTC. It translates to CASSQTVLGLDEQYF.

This clonotype was counted many times. The chain links TRBV30 to TRBJ1-6; tentatively, D is TRBD1 (5 bases). This CDR3 is built from 11 residues. V was clipped by 7 bases and J by 7 bases, with 8 bases between them. Per the germline V gene, CDR1 is GTSNPN and CDR2 is SVGIG (reference sequence). In nucleotides, the CDR3 is TGTGCCTCCCAGGGAAATTCACCCCTCCACTTT. It is translated as CASQGNSPLHF.

This clonotype came up many times. J is TRBJ1-2 and V is TRBV29-1; possibly TRBD1 for D (5 bases). Trimming shortened V by 7 bases and J by 4 bases, and 19 bases separated the two germline ends. From germline, CDR1 is SQVTM and CDR2 ANQGSEA. The CDR3 extends over 14 amino acids. CDR3 sequence reads: CSAHDLGGGYGYTF. The CDR3 region has the DNA TGCAGCGCCCACGACCTGGGGGGTGGCTATGGCTACACCTTC.

This clonotype was picked up many times. The chain uses TRBV6-2 or TRBV6-3 and TRBJ1-1, with D possibly being TRBD1 (5 bases). V lost 4 bases and J lost 6, with 12 bases in between. The CDR3 is 13 residues long. The germline gives CDR1 MNHEY, CDR2 SVGEGT. The CDR3 sequence is CASSLRRGAEAFF. For the CDR3, the DNA is TGTGCCAGCAGTTTGCGGAGAGGGGCTGAAGCTTTCTTT.

The CDR3 spells CASSPRVGREDEQYF. In DNA form, the CDR3 reads TGTGCCAGCAGTCCCCGAGTGGGTCGCGAGGACGAGCAGTACTTC. The chain is built from TRBV12-3 or TRBV12-4 and TRBJ2-7, with no clear D. The CDR3 spans 15 residues. The V gene lost 5 bases and the J gene lost 5 bases, with 19 bases spanning the gap.